This T cell receptor (beta chain) was obtained from a study of cytomegalovirus exposure and HLA in healthy donors. There were likely unrecorded immune exposures, though donors were nominally healthy when sampled. Trimming removed 5 bases from V and 7 bases from J; junction bases left unmatched: 25. Per germline, CDR1 MNHEY and CDR2 SMNVEV (reference sequence). The CDR3 is 19 residues long. Study-level points and caveats: Across donors, sequencing depth was assumed by presence/absence analyses to be roughly uniform. As a later analysis revealed, the rate of TCR association differed by HLA locus, with DRB1 most and HLA-C fewest. In the analysis, some V segments, TRBV6-2 and TRBV6-3 included, were excluded as indistinguishable.

The primer mix had 60 Vbeta and 13 Jbeta primers. Using immunoSEQ multiplex PCR, the repertoire was profiled, and TCRdb retains in-frame clones only, with some absent. The repertoire holds approximately 210,000 clones, with more than 75% as singletons. With regard to this clone: The antigen is unknown.

The rearrangement joins TRBV27 to TRBJ2-7, with 8 bases identical to TRBD2. This receptor was identified in a man aged 30 to 39 in good health and CMV-seronegative. Sequencing was performed on PBMCs. As DNA, the CDR3 is TGTGCCAGCAGTCCTCTAATTGGTTCCGGGAGGGCCAACGACGTTGAGCAGTACTTC. Amino acids: CASSPLIGSGRANDVEQYF.